This TCR beta chain was recovered during a study of cytomegalovirus exposure and HLA in healthy donors. Study-level results: A later analysis found common viral pathogens apparently linked to several of the most significant clusters. Most CMV-associated TCR beta chains appeared HLA-restricted in a later analysis.

Worth noting for this clone: What it binds is unknown.

PCR involved 60 Vbeta and 13 Jbeta primers. Sequenced by immunoSEQ multiplex PCR; TCRdb stores in-frame clones only, minus some. The table lists tens of thousands of clones. V was trimmed by 4 bases and J by 12 bases, leaving 15 bases between them. The length of the CDR3 is 12 residues. Germline loops: CDR1 LGHNT, CDR2 FRNRAP. This sequence joins TRBV12-5 and TRBJ1-1; D call uncertain. This TCR was sampled from a girl aged 10-17 years in good health and CMV-seropositive. Sequenced input: PBMCs. The CDR3 region is CASGYTLRWPFF. In DNA, the CDR3 is TGTGCTAGTGGTTATACCCTTCGATGGCCTTTCTTT.